This paragraph reports one T cell receptor (beta chain). The specificity of this receptor is unknown. No qualities accompany the bases; no much larger clone lies one base away. From its cysteine to its phenylalanine, the CDR3 spans 16 amino acids. Only the CDR3 region is kept as DNA, spanning 48 bases read in frame from base 1. The germline V gene encodes CDR1 MNHEY and CDR2 SVGEGT. The V and J ends are trimmed by 4 bases and 0 bases, leaving 12 bases between them. Each collaborating institution followed its own protocols to collect whole blood in K2EDTA tubes. For TCRbeta analysis, collaborators shipped samples in one of three forms: frozen whole blood, isolated PBMCs, or DNA extracted from either of those sample types. The data originate from a study of blood T cell repertoires in COVID-19 (TCRdb year 2020). At the level of the whole study: Samples covering the acute and convalescent phases of COVID-19 were provided by collaborators in the United States, Italy and Spain. The material from the prospective study consisted of cDNA or gDNA derived from T cells, B-cell-depleted T cells, or PBMCs. Subjects who had been exposed to COVID-19, were actively infected with it, or had recovered from it provided the deeply sampled blood TCRbeta repertoires that made up the dataset. The repertoires were released in a freely available public database meant as a resource for research on the immune response to SARS-CoV-2. Samples were obtained from the ongoing ImmuneRACE study (first 160 participants) and from some 1,300 subjects provided by 6 global collaborators. Nearly every sample came with metadata listing a de-identified subject ID, COVID-19 status, age in years and sex. Where HLA class I and class II types were available, the types were taken from metadata supplied by the sample provider, not from assay-based typing.

TCRbeta CDR3 regions were amplified from genomic DNA by means of the immunoSEQ Assay, a bias-controlled multiplex PCR. On the authors' methods: Within the assay, amplification of reference gene primers was used to estimate how many nucleated cells each sample contained. To quantify the absolute abundance of each unique TCRbeta CDR3 rearrangement, sequence reads were collapsed and filtered. Productive Simpson clonality was computed per sample as the square root of Simpson's diversity index over productive rearrangements. The table comes from immuneACCESS by way of TCRdb, which keeps in-frame sequences with V and J called. Part of the clones is missing from these tables; in studies checked, under half for an unresolved V gene and the rest for unknown reasons. The V and J calls and clone size come from that table; D and trimming were worked out from the DNA. This sample is represented by roughly 68,000 clones; about 81% of them were singletons. The ten top clones hold over 8.5% of the sample.

Results and caveats for the whole study, not just this receptor: How much clinical and demographic metadata was included differed by source and by participant, and the metadata was provided uncurated.

This clonotype was obtained from a human donor in a cohort sampled during active COVID-19. The chain is made from TRBV6-2 or TRBV6-3 and TRBJ2-2; no D segment can be confidently identified. Material: peripheral blood. The CDR3 protein is CASSSPKPTNTGELFF. The DNA is TGTGCCAGCAGTTCCCCCAAGCCAACGAACACCGGGGAGCTGTTTTTT.